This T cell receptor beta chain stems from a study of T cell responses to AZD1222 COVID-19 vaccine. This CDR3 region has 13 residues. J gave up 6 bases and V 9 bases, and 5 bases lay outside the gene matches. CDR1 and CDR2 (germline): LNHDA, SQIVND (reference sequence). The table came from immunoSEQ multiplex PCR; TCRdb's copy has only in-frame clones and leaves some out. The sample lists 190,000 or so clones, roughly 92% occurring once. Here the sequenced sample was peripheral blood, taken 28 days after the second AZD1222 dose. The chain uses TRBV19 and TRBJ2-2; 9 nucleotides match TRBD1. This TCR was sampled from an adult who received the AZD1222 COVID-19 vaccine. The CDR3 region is CASGTGFSGELFF. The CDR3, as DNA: TGTGCCAGCGGGACAGGGTTTTCCGGGGAGCTGTTTTTT.